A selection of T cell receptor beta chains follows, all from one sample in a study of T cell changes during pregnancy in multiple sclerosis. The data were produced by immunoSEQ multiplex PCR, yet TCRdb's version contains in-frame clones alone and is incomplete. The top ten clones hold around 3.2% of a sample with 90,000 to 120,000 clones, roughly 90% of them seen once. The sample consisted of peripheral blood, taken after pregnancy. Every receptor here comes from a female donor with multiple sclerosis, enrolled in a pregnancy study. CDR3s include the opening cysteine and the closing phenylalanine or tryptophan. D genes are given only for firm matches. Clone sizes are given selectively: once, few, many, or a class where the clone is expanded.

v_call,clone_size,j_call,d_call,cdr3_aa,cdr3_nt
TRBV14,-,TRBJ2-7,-,CASSQRGWYEQYF,TGTGCCAGCAGCCAAAGAGGCTGGTACGAGCAGTACTTC
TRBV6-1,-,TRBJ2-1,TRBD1,CASSPGTGDYNEQFF,TGTGCCAGCAGCCCCGGGACAGGGGACTACAATGAGCAGTTCTTC
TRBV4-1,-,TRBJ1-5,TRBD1,CASSQGKDRGDQPQHF,TGCGCCAGCAGCCAAGGAAAGGACAGGGGGGATCAGCCCCAGCATTTT
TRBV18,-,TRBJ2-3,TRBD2,CASSPAGAGWRDTQYF,TGTGCCAGCTCACCAGCTGGAGCGGGGTGGCGGGATACGCAGTATTTT
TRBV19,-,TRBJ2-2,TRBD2,CASSGLAGDELFF,TGTGCCAGTAGCGGACTAGCGGGGGATGAGCTGTTTTTT
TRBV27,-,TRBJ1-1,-,CASSLSSFPTEAFF,TGTGCCAGCAGTTTATCTAGCTTTCCCACTGAAGCTTTCTTT
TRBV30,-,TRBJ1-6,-,CAWAGFSSYNSPLHF,TGTGCCTGGGCGGGGTTCAGCTCCTATAATTCACCCCTCCACTTT
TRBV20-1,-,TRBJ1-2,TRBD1,CTPWTGGGYTF,TGCACCCCCTGGACAGGGGGTGGCTACACCTTC
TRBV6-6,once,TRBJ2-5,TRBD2,CASSSTSGGQETQYF,TGTGCCAGCAGTTCGACTAGCGGGGGCCAAGAGACCCAGTACTTC
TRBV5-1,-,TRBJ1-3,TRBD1,CASSLMGQGSLSSGNTIYF,TGCGCCAGCAGCTTAATGGGACAGGGGTCTCTAAGCTCTGGAAACACCATATATTTT
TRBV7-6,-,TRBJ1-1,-,CASSLFTGNTEAFF,TGTGCCAGCAGCTTATTTACGGGGAACACTGAAGCTTTCTTT
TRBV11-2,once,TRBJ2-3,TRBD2,CASSLRFRRGAPDTQYF,TGTGCCAGCAGCCTAAGATTTAGGCGGGGGGCACCAGATACGCAGTATTTT
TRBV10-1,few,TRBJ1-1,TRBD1,CANRTGDGDTEAFF,TGCGCCAATCGGACAGGGGATGGGGACACTGAAGCTTTCTTT
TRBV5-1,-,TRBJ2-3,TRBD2,CASSLGSGGLTDTQYF,TGCGCCAGCAGCTTAGGATCGGGGGGGCTCACAGATACGCAGTATTTT
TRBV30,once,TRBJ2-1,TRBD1,CAWTPTGRDYNEQFF,TGTGCCTGGACCCCGACAGGGAGAGACTACAATGAGCAGTTCTTC
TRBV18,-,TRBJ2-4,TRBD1,CASSPPPGGAKNIQYF,TGTGCCAGCTCACCACCCCCAGGGGGAGCCAAAAACATTCAGTACTTC
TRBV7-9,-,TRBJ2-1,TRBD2,CASTEGRAYNEQFF,TGTGCCAGCACCGAAGGGAGGGCCTACAATGAGCAGTTCTTC
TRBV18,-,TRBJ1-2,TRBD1,CASSPKTDTGVGYTF,TGTGCCAGCTCACCAAAAACGGATACAGGGGTTGGCTACACCTTC
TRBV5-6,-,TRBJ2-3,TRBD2,CASSLGELAGTTDTQYF,TGTGCCAGCAGCTTGGGCGAACTAGCGGGAACCACAGATACGCAGTATTTT
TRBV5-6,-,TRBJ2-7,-,CASSLQGGSRSYEQYF,TGTGCCAGCAGCTTGCAGGGGGGCTCTAGGTCCTACGAGCAGTACTTC
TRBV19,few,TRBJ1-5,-,CASSMGQTVRPAQHF,TGTGCCAGTAGTATGGGCCAAACAGTCCGCCCAGCCCAGCATTTT
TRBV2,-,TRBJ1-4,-,CASSETPSRGSEKLFF,TGTGCCAGCAGTGAAACCCCCTCTAGGGGTAGTGAAAAACTGTTTTTT
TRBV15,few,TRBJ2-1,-,CATSRTPGERQFF,TGTGCCACCAGCAGAACCCCCGGGGAACGGCAGTTCTTC
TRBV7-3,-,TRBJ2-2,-,CASSLMEAGELFF,TGTGCCAGCAGCTTAATGGAGGCCGGGGAGCTGTTTTTT
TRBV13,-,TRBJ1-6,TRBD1,CASSLGQGARNSPLHF,TGTGCCAGCAGCTTGGGACAGGGGGCGCGTAATTCACCCCTCCACTTT
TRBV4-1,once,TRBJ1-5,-,CASSQDGTGRDQPQHF,TGCGCCAGCAGCCAAGATGGAACAGGGAGGGATCAGCCCCAGCATTTT
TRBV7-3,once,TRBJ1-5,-,CASSLGPGVNQPQHF,TGTGCCAGCAGCTTAGGTCCAGGGGTGAACCAGCCCCAGCATTTT
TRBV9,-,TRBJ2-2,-,CASSVVATGELFF,TGTGCCAGCAGCGTAGTGGCCACCGGGGAGCTGTTTTTT
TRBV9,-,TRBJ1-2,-,CASSRDSNYGYTF,TGTGCCAGCAGCAGAGACAGTAACTATGGCTACACCTTC
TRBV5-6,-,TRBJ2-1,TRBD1,CASSKRQGFGNEQFF,TGTGCCAGCAGCAAACGACAGGGGTTTGGAAATGAGCAGTTCTTC
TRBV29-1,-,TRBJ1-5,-,CSVEEPDRMNQPQHF,TGCAGCGTTGAAGAACCCGACAGGATGAATCAGCCCCAGCATTTT
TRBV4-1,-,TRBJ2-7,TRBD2,CASSPRVGGDYEQYF,TGCGCCAGCAGCCCCCGGGTGGGAGGGGACTACGAGCAGTACTTC
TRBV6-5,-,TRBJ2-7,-,CASSSAAVYEQYF,TGTGCCAGCAGTTCCGCAGCGGTCTACGAGCAGTACTTC
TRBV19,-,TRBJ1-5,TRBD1,CASSIGQGGQPQHF,TGTGCCAGTAGTATAGGACAGGGTGGTCAGCCCCAGCATTTT
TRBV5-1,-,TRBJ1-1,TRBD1,CASRPGQGYTEAFF,TGCGCCAGCAGACCGGGACAGGGATACACTGAAGCTTTCTTT
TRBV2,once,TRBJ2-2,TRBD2,CASSGPGLAGWSTGELFF,TGTGCCAGCAGTGGCCCGGGACTAGCGGGGTGGAGCACCGGGGAGCTGTTTTTT
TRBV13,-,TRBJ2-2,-,CASSLVRGTGELFF,TGTGCCAGCAGCCTAGTACGGGGAACCGGGGAGCTGTTTTTT
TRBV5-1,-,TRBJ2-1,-,CASSLADWDNEQFF,TGCGCCAGCAGCTTGGCCGACTGGGACAATGAGCAGTTCTTC
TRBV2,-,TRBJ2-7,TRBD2,CASRASGGDEQYF,TGTGCCAGCCGGGCTAGCGGGGGGGACGAGCAGTACTTC
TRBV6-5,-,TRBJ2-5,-,CASSYVGGLETQYF,TGTGCCAGCAGTTACGTGGGAGGTTTAGAGACCCAGTACTTC
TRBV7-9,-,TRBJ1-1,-,CASSPGQMNTEAFF,TGTGCCAGCAGCCCAGGACAGATGAACACTGAAGCTTTCTTT
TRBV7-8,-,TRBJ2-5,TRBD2,CASSLAYSGGGRPETQYF,TGTGCCAGCAGCTTAGCGTACAGCGGGGGCGGTCGGCCCGAGACCCAGTACTTC
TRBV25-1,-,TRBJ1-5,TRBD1,CASSPGQGAFSQPQHF,TGTGCCAGCAGCCCGGGACAGGGGGCATTCAGTCAGCCCCAGCATTTT